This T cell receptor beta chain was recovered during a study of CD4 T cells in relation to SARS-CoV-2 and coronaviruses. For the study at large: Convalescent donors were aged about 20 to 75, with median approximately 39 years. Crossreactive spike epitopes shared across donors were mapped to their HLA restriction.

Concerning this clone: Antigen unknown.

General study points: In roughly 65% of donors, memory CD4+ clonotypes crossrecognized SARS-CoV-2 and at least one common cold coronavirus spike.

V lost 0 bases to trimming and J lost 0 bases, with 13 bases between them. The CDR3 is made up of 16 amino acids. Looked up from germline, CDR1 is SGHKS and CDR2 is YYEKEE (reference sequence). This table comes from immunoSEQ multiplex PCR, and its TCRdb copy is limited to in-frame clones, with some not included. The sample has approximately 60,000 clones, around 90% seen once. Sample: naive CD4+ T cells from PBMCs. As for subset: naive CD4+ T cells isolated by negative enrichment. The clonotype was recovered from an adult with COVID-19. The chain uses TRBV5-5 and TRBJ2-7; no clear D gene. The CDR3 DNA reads TGTGCCAGCAGCTTGGCGGGCAGGCCGAGCTCCTACGAGCAGTACTTC. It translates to CASSLAGRPSSYEQYF.